The rows below give T cell receptor beta chains drawn from one sample of a study of CD8 T cells in ankylosing spondylitis. TCRdb reprocessed the 5' RACE reads via MiXCR and lists one record per CDR3 protein. The sample lists around 25,000 distinct CDR3 sequences, 2% to 3% occurring once. Sample: blood, either unsorted or a sorted T cell fraction (not recorded which). These receptors were obtained from a female donor with ankylosing spondylitis or in good health (not recorded which). The CDR3 runs from the conserved cysteine through the conserved F or W. A D gene is named only where the DNA matches it firmly. Clone size appears in some rows only: once, few, many, or a class for an expanded clone.

-,many,TRBJ2-7,TRBV9,CASSVAWLSLQYF,TGTGCCAGCAGCGTAGCTTGGCTGTCCTTGCAGTACTTC
-,many,TRBJ2-3,TRBV9,CASSVGWDTQYF,TGTGCCAGCAGCGTAGGATGGGATACGCAGTATTTT
-,many,TRBJ1-5,TRBV9,CASSAGDNSNQPQHF,TGTGCCAGCAGCGCAGGGGACAATAGCAATCAGCCCCAGCATTTT
-,many,TRBJ2-1,TRBV9,CASSVDAYNEQFF,TGTGCCAGCAGCGTAGATGCCTACAATGAGCAGTTCTTC
-,many,TRBJ1-2,TRBV9,CASSVGGGIYGYTF,TGTGCCAGCAGCGTAGGAGGAGGGATCTATGGCTACACCTTC
-,many,TRBJ1-5,TRBV9,CASSPEVSNQPQHF,TGTGCCAGCAGCCCCGAGGTTAGCAATCAGCCCCAGCATTTT
TRBD2,many,TRBJ2-3,TRBV9,CASSAQLAGGISDTQYF,TGTGCCAGCAGCGCCCAACTAGCGGGGGGTATCTCAGATACGCAGTATTTT
-,many,TRBJ1-1,TRBV9,CASSVAWGGTEAFF,TGTGCCAGCAGCGTAGCCTGGGGGGGCACTGAAGCTTTCTTT
-,-,TRBJ2-7,TRBV9,CASSVGSVAGEQYF,TGTGCCAGCAGCGTAGGGTCGGTGGCAGGCGAGCAGTACTTC
TRBD2,-,TRBJ2-2,TRBV9,CASSVVAGGLTGELFF,TGTGCCAGCAGCGTAGTGGCGGGGGGTCTCACCGGGGAGCTGTTTTTT
-,-,TRBJ1-1,TRBV9,CATSPRWGTTEAFF,TGTGCCACCAGCCCGAGGTGGGGGACCACTGAAGCTTTCTTT
TRBD1,-,TRBJ2-1,TRBV9,CASSVTGTAYNEQFF,TGTGCCAGCAGCGTAACCGGGACAGCCTACAATGAGCAGTTCTTC
TRBD1,many,TRBJ1-3,TRBV9,CASSPWDRANTIYF,TGTGCCAGCAGCCCCTGGGACAGGGCAAACACCATATATTTT
-,many,TRBJ1-2,TRBV9,CASSPSGQGHGYTF,TGTGCCAGCAGCCCTAGCGGGCAGGGGCATGGCTACACCTTC
-,many,TRBJ2-7,TRBV9,CASSVAGGESYEQYF,TGTGCCAGCAGCGTAGCTGGCGGGGAATCCTACGAGCAGTACTTC
-,many,TRBJ2-7,TRBV9,CASSVALGSYEQYF,TGTGCCAGCAGCGTAGCTCTAGGCTCCTACGAGCAGTACTTC
TRBD1,many,TRBJ1-2,TRBV9,CASSHQTGKDGYTF,TGTGCCAGCTCCCATCAGACAGGGAAAGATGGCTACACCTTC
-,medium-sized,TRBJ2-2,TRBV9,CASSVAGGTTGELFF,TGTGCCAGCAGCGTAGCTGGGGGAACCACCGGGGAGCTGTTTTTT
TRBD2,many,TRBJ2-1,TRBV9,CASSVGTTDNEQFF,TGTGCCAGCAGCGTTGGGACTACCGACAATGAGCAGTTCTTC
-,many,TRBJ2-2,TRBV9,CASSVGPQNTGELFF,TGTGCCAGCAGCGTAGGGCCCCAAAACACCGGGGAGCTGTTTTTT
-,many,TRBJ2-3,TRBV9,CASSVEGSGNTDTQYF,TGTGCCAGCAGCGTAGAAGGAAGCGGAAACACAGATACGCAGTATTTT
-,many,TRBJ2-7,TRBV9,CASSPKTDYEQYF,TGTGCCAGCAGCCCCAAGACTGATTACGAGCAGTACTTC
-,many,TRBJ1-2,TRBV21-1,CASSKPQGGSGNYGYTF,TGTGCCAGCAGCAAGCCGCAGGGGGGGTCGGGAAACTATGGCTACACCTTC
-,many,TRBJ1-5,TRBV9,CASSGQRTINQPQHF,TGTGCCAGCAGTGGACAGAGGACGATCAATCAGCCCCAGCATTTT
-,many,TRBJ2-5,TRBV9,CASSVSGIQETQYF,TGTGCCAGCAGCGTCTCAGGTATACAAGAGACCCAGTACTTC
-,many,TRBJ2-1,TRBV9,CASSGSDSSSYNEQFF,TGTGCCAGCAGCGGAAGCGACTCGAGCTCCTACAATGAGCAGTTCTTC
-,many,TRBJ2-2,TRBV9,CASSVGSQTGELFF,TGTGCCAGCAGCGTAGGGTCACAGACCGGGGAGCTGTTTTTT
-,many,TRBJ1-5,TRBV9,CASSVGEGSNQPQHF,TGTGCCAGCAGCGTAGGAGAGGGAAGCAATCAGCCCCAGCATTTT
-,many,TRBJ2-1,TRBV9,CASSVGRGPRDEQFF,TGTGCCAGCAGCGTGGGGAGGGGGCCGCGGGATGAGCAGTTCTTC
-,many,TRBJ1-3,TRBV9,CASSAEPSGNTIYF,TGTGCCAGCAGCGCCGAACCCTCTGGAAACACCATATATTTT
TRBD2,medium-sized,TRBJ2-7,TRBV9,CASSPRTSGSFFEQYF,TGTGCCAGCAGCCCGAGGACTAGCGGGAGTTTTTTCGAGCAGTACTTC
-,few,TRBJ2-2,TRBV9,CASSVRGDRNTGELFF,TGTGCCAGCAGCGTTAGGGGGGACAGGAACACCGGGGAGCTGTTTTTT
-,many,TRBJ2-1,TRBV9,CASSVGSANEQFF,TGTGCCAGCAGCGTAGGATCGGCAAATGAGCAGTTCTTC
TRBD1,many,TRBJ1-6,TRBV9,CASSVGKGGQTNNSPLHF,TGTGCCAGCAGCGTAGGTAAGGGGGGACAGACCAATAATTCACCCCTCCACTTT
-,many,TRBJ1-3,TRBV9,CASSLGSGREGNTIYF,TGTGCCAGCAGCCTCGGAAGCGGGCGGGAAGGAAACACCATATATTTT
TRBD2,many,TRBJ2-1,TRBV9,CASSTVPGAGGPRNEQFF,TGTGCCAGCAGCACCGTCCCTGGGGCGGGAGGGCCTAGGAATGAGCAGTTCTTC
TRBD1,many,TRBJ1-3,TRBV9,CASSDRQGNGNTIYF,TGTGCCAGCAGCGATCGACAGGGGAATGGAAACACCATATATTTT
-,medium-sized,TRBJ2-3,TRBV21-1,CASPTSGREADTQYF,TGTGCCAGCCCGACTAGCGGGAGAGAGGCAGATACGCAGTATTTT
-,many,TRBJ2-7,TRBV9,CASSVRDNYEQYF,TGTGCCAGCAGCGTCCGGGACAACTACGAGCAGTACTTC
-,medium-sized,TRBJ2-7,TRBV9,CASSVEGRGVYEQYF,TGTGCCAGCAGCGTAGAGGGCAGGGGGGTCTACGAGCAGTACTTC
TRBD1,many,TRBJ2-5,TRBV9,CASSVGQGSYQETQYF,TGTGCCAGCAGCGTAGGACAGGGGTCTTACCAAGAGACCCAGTACTTC
-,many,TRBJ1-1,TRBV9,CASSVEGRENTEAFF,TGTGCCAGCAGCGTAGAAGGCAGGGAGAACACTGAAGCTTTCTTT
-,many,TRBJ2-3,TRBV9,CASSPSRGDTQYF,TGTGCCAGCAGCCCGAGTCGGGGAGATACGCAGTATTTT
TRBD2,many,TRBJ2-5,TRBV9,CASSVADSGNGETQYF,TGTGCCAGCAGCGTAGCCGATAGCGGGAACGGAGAGACCCAGTACTTC
-,many,TRBJ1-5,TRBV9,CSSSVEGGVQPQHF,TGTTCCAGCAGCGTAGAGGGGGGCGTGCAGCCCCAGCATTTT
-,many,TRBJ2-1,TRBV9,CASSVGLLHYNEQFF,TGTGCCAGCAGCGTAGGTCTTCTCCATTACAATGAGCAGTTCTTC
-,many,TRBJ2-3,TRBV9,CASSVQGGDTQYF,TGTGCCAGCAGCGTTCAAGGGGGAGATACGCAGTATTTT
-,-,TRBJ1-1,TRBV21-1,CASSKAGSTEAFF,TGTGCCAGCAGCAAAGCGGGATCGACTGAAGCTTTCTTT
-,many,TRBJ2-2,TRBV9,CASSVGRDSGTGELFF,TGTGCCAGCAGCGTGGGGAGAGACAGCGGCACCGGGGAGCTGTTTTTT
-,many,TRBJ2-7,TRBV9,CASGPTGYDRSYEQYF,TGTGCCAGCGGACCTACCGGGTACGATAGGTCCTACGAGCAGTACTTC
TRBD1,many,TRBJ2-7,TRBV9,CASSVADRGLGQYF,TGTGCCAGCAGCGTAGCCGACAGGGGTCTGGGGCAGTACTTC
-,many,TRBJ2-2,TRBV9,CASSFRRGSNTGELFF,TGTGCCAGCAGCTTCCGACGGGGCTCGAACACCGGGGAGCTGTTTTTT
-,many,TRBJ2-5,TRBV9,CASSASGGGETQYF,TGTGCCAGCAGCGCCTCGGGGGGCGGGGAGACCCAGTACTTC